This entry describes one TCR beta chain. Its specificity is not known. Germline loops: CDR1 GTSNPN, CDR2 SVGIG (reference sequence). The CDR3 sequence is 16 residues long. V trimming: 3 bases; J trimming: 4 bases; junction bases outside the gene matches: 7. After isolation, RNA underwent reverse transcription to generate cDNA as the sequencing template. Only in-frame clones appear in the TCRdb table, and some are missing; sequencing was by immunoSEQ multiplex PCR. Found here are 120,000 or so clones, around 60% of them singletons; the top ten hold around 6%. The data derive from a study of CD8+ T cells in alopecia areata. Study conclusions and caveats: Sequencing of scalp tissue also captures the resident alphabeta T cells of normal skin. Scalp and blood samples kept many expanded lesional clones throughout tofacitinib.

Stated treatment: oral pan-JAK inhibitor, 5-10 mg twice daily. The clonotype originates from a human donor with alopecia areata. The rearrangement joins TRBV30 to TRBJ1-3, with 12 bases matching TRBD1. Sequenced material: CD4+ T cells sorted from blood, taken at week 4, from a patient treated with tofacitinib. The CDR3: CAWSQGDRGRGNTIYF. The CDR3 bases are TGTGCCTGGAGCCAGGGGGACAGGGGGCGCGGAAACACCATATATTTT.